This T cell receptor beta chain emerged from a study of T cells in Graves' hyperthyroidism and ophthalmopathy. Comments on this clonotype: No antigen is known for it.

The study left out patients who had uncontrolled infection, other autoimmune disease, pregnancy or lactation. Orbital computed tomography, thyroid ultrasound, serum thyroxine and TRAb, and clinical symptoms together informed the diagnoses. Whole-study findings and limits: Blood also showed most of the thyroid clonotypes that were expanded above 0.001. It was a median approximately six months before onset that the model predicted ophthalmopathy.

V was clipped by 8 bases and J by 5 bases, with 21 bases between them. CDR3 length: 15 residues. TCR beta CDR3 regions were amplified from RNA transcripts. First-round RT-PCR with HTBI primers amplified the TCR CDR3 region. TCRdb used MiXCR to reprocess the multiplex PCR reads, holding one entry per CDR3 protein. Of 75,000 to 100,000 distinct CDR3 sequences in the sample, approximately 42% were seen once. V is TRBV12-3 or TRBV12-4 and J is TRBJ2-5; D might be TRBD1 or TRBD2, each matching 5 bases. The clonotype was recovered from a woman in her 30s with Graves' hyperthyroidism. The sample was peripheral blood or thyroid tissue (not recorded which). This chain's CDR3 is CASRAGLASVETQYF. CDR3 nucleotides: TGTGCCAGCCGCGCAGGGCTAGCTTCGGTGGAGACCCAGTACTTC.